This T cell receptor (beta chain) was sequenced for a study of technical replicates of blood from a handful of donors. The CDR3 spans 11 residues. Germline lookup yields CDR1 SNHLY and CDR2 FYNNEI. The ends were cut back, 2 bases at V and 7 bases at J, with 5 bases in the middle. Sequencing was performed with immunoSEQ multiplex PCR; in TCRdb, only in-frame clones are kept and a portion is missing. The repertoire holds 65,000 to 80,000 clones, with under 98% as singletons. This clonotype was obtained from a human donor in good health. The sample consisted of T cells isolated from PBMCs. The V and J genes are TRBV2 and TRBJ2-5, with D hard to call. The CDR3 DNA sequence: TGTGCCAGCAGTGAAACGGGGACCCAGTACTTC. Residues: CASSETGTQYF.